A single sample gave rise to the 12 T cell receptor beta chains below, sequenced in a study of blood T cell repertoires in COVID-19. Assay used: immunoSEQ multiplex PCR; TCRdb lists only in-frame clones, some missing. Seen here are tens of thousands of clones, about nine tenths observed once, and the top ten hold approximately 16%. Input material: peripheral blood. These TCRs come from an elderly man with acute or convalescent COVID-19.

The rearrangement joins TRBV7-2 to TRBJ2-7; a weak D match, TRBD1 (5 bases). Trimming took off 5 bases at V and 2 bases at J, with 16 bases between the two ends. CDR1 is SGHTA, CDR2 FQGNSA, per germline. The CDR3 length is 15 residues. The CDR3 loop is CASSNPDINTYEQYF. The DNA of the CDR3 is TGTGCCAGCAGCAATCCGGACATCAACACCTACGAGCAGTACTTC.

V gene TRBV6-4 combines with J gene TRBJ1-1; 10 positions match TRBD1. J lost 10 bases, V lost 7 bases, and 6 bases had no gene match. The CDR3 spans 12 residues. Germline lookup yields CDR1 MRHNA and CDR2 SNTAGT. The CDR3 here is CASIKDRGAAFF. The DNA for the CDR3 is TGTGCCAGCATCAAGGACAGGGGGGCAGCTTTCTTT.

The gene calls are TRBV9 and TRBJ2-5; D unclear. The V end lost 2 bases, the J end lost 0 bases, and 5 bases lay between the germline ends. Germline V gene sequence: CDR1 SGDLS, CDR2 YYNGEE. The CDR3 loop spans 13 amino acids. CDR3 amino acids: CASSVLDQETQYF. DNA of the CDR3: TGTGCCAGCAGCGTTCTCGACCAAGAGACCCAGTACTTC. Combining the CDR3 with reference TRBV9 and TRBJ2-5 gives the whole variable domain DSGVTQTPKHLITATGQRVTLRCSPRSGDLSVYWYQQSLDQGLQFLIQYYNGEERAKGNILERFSAQQFPDLHSELNLSSLELGDSALYFCASSVLDQETQYFGPGTRLLVL.

This clone is medium-sized. The chain has TRBV3-1 (or the pseudogene TRBV3-2) and TRBJ1-1, with D unclear. V lost 0 bases and J lost 11, with 16 bases in between. This CDR3 spans 14 amino acids. Germline lookup yields CDR1 LGHDT and CDR2 YNNKEL (reference sequence). CDR3 sequence: CASSQDQVGREAFF. CDR3 coding DNA: TGTGCCAGCAGCCAAGATCAAGTCGGCCGGGAGGCTTTCTTT.

The chain joins TRBV30 to TRBJ1-3; D is unresolved. This CDR3 contains 12 residues. Per the germline V gene, CDR1 is GTSNPN and CDR2 is SVGIG (reference sequence). Trimming removed 0 bases from V and 4 bases from J, with 4 bases in between. The CDR3 protein is CAWSVSGNTIYF. CDR3 DNA sequence: TGTGCCTGGAGTGTAAGCGGAAACACCATATATTTT.

J is TRBJ1-2 and V is TRBV29-1; D is unresolved. CDR1 is SQVTM and CDR2 is ANQGSEA in the germline V gene. Trimming took off 5 bases at V and 5 bases at J, with 9 bases between the two ends. This CDR3 has 11 amino acids. The CDR3, as DNA: TGCAGCGTTCGGTGGTCGTATGGCTACACCTTC. It is translated as CSVRWSYGYTF.

The chain couples TRBV5-8 to TRBJ1-6; 7 nucleotides match TRBD1. CDR1 and CDR2 from the germline V gene are SGHTS and YDEGEE. The junction had 3 bases not matched to a gene; V was cut back by 4 bases and J by 2 bases. The CDR3 consists of 15 residues. Here the CDR3 reads CASSEGTAYNSPLHF. DNA of the CDR3: TGTGCCAGCAGCGAGGGGACAGCCTATAATTCACCCCTCCACTTT.

The rearrangement joins TRBV2 to TRBJ2-2; TRBD1 matches at 7 bases. There are 16 residues in the CDR3. J lost 1 base, V lost 6 bases, and 8 bases had no gene match. Germline V gene data show CDR1 as SNHLY and CDR2 as FYNNEI. The CDR3 DNA sequence: TGTGCCAGCAGGACACGACCAGGGGGGAACACCGGGGAGCTGTTTTTT. Protein: CASRTRPGGNTGELFF.

The chain has TRBV14 and TRBJ2-5; D remains ambiguous. CDR1 SGHDN and CDR2 FVKESK come from the germline V gene. Trimming took 1 base from V and 5 from J, leaving 23 bases between them. The CDR3 extends over 18 amino acids. This CDR3 is CASSQVGTFHAPGETQYF. The CDR3 DNA is TGTGCCAGCAGCCAAGTGGGCACCTTCCACGCCCCTGGCGAGACCCAGTACTTC.

The chain couples TRBV7-6 to TRBJ2-3; a weak D match, TRBD2 (5 bases). There are 17 residues in the CDR3. Germline-derived CDR1 and CDR2 are SGHVS and FNYEAQ. Trimming cost V 1 base and J 4 bases, with 18 bases left between them. CDR3 protein: CASSLGGGSSVADTQYF. The CDR3 DNA reads as TGTGCCAGCAGCTTAGGTGGAGGTAGCAGCGTCGCAGATACGCAGTATTTT.

The chain uses TRBV19 and TRBJ2-1, with TRBD2 identical over 9 bases. CDR1 is LNHDA, CDR2 SQIVND, per germline (reference sequence). The junction had 14 bases not matched to a gene; V was cut back by 6 bases and J by 5 bases. The CDR3 sequence is 17 residues long. CDR3 sequence reads: CASSRSAGGISDNEQFF. The CDR3 bases are TGTGCCAGTAGCCGTTCTGCGGGGGGGATCAGCGACAATGAGCAGTTCTTC.

The rearrangement joins TRBV10-3 to TRBJ1-2, with D hard to call. The CDR3 covers 13 residues. Looked up from germline, CDR1 is ENHRY and CDR2 is SYGVKD. The V end lost 5 bases, the J end lost 4 bases, and 11 bases lay between the germline ends. The CDR3 protein is CAISREGLYGYTF. The DNA of the CDR3 is TGTGCCATCAGTCGAGAGGGCCTCTATGGCTACACCTTC.